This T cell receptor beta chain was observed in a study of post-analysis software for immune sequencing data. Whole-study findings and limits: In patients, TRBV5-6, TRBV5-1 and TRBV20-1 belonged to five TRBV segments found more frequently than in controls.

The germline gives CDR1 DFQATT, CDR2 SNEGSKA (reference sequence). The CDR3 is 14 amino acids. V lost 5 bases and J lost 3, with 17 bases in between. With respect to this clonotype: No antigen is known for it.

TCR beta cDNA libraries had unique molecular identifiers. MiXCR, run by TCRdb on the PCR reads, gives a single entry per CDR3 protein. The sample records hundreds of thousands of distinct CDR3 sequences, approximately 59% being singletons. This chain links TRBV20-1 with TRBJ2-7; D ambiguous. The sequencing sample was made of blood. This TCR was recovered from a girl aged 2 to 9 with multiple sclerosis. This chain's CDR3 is CSAVTVVGNYEQYF. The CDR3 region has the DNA TGCAGTGCTGTTACGGTGGTTGGAAACTACGAGCAGTACTTC.